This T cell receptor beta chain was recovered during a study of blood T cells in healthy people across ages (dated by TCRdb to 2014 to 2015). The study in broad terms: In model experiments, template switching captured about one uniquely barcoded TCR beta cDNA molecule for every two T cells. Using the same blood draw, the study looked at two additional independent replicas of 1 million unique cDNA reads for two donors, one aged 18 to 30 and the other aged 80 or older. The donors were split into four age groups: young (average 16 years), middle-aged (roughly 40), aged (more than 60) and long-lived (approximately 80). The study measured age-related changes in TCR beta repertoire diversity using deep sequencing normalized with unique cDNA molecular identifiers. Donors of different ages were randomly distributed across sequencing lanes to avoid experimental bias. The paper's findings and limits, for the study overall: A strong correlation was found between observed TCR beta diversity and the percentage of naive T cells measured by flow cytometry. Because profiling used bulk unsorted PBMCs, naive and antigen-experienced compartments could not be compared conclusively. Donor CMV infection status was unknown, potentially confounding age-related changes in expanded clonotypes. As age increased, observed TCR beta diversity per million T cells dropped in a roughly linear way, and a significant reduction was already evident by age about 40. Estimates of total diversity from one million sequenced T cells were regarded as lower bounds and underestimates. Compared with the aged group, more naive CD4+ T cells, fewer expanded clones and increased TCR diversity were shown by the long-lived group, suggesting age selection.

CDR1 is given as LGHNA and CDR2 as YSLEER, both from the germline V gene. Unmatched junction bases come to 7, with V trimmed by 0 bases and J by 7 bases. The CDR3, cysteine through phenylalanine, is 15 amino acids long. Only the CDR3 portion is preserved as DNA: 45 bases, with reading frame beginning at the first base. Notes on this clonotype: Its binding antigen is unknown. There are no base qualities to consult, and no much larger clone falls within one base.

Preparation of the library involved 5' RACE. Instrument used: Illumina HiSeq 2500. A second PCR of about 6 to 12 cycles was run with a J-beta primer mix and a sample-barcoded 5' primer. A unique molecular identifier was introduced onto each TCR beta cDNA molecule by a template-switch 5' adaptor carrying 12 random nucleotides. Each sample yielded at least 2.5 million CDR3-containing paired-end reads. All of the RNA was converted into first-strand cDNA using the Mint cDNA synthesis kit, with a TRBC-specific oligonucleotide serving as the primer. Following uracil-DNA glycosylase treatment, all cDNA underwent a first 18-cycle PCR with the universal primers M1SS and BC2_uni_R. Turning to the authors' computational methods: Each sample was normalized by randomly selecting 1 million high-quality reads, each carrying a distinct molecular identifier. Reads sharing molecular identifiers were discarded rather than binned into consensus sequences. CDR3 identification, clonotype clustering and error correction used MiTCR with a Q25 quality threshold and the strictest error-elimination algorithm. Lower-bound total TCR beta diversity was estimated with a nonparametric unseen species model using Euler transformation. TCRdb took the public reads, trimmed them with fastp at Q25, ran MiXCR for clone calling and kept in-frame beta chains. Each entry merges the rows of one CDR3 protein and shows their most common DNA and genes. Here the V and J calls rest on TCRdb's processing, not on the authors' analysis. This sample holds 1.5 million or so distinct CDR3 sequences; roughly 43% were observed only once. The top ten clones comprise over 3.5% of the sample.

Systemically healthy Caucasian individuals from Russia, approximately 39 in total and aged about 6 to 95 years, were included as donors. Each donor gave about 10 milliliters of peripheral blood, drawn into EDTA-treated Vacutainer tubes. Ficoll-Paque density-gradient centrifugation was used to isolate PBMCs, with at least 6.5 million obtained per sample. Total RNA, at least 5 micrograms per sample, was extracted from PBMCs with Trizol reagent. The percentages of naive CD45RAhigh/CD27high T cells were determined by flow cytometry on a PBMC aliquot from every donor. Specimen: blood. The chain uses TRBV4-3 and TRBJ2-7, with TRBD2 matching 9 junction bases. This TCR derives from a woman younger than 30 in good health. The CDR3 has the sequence CASSQEGSGSDEQYF. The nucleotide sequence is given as TGCGCCAGCAGCCAAGAAGGTAGCGGGAGCGATGAGCAGTACTTC.